The 10 T cell receptor beta chains below all came from one sample that was sequenced in a study of T cell changes during pregnancy in multiple sclerosis. Using immunoSEQ multiplex PCR, the repertoire was profiled, and TCRdb retains in-frame clones only, with some absent. The sample yields 70,000 to 75,000 clones, roughly nine tenths seen once. The input for sequencing was peripheral blood, taken before pregnancy. The receptors stem from a female donor with multiple sclerosis, enrolled in a pregnancy study.

This chain connects TRBV19 to TRBJ2-1; TRBD1 matches at 7 bases. Germline V gene lookup returns CDR1 LNHDA and CDR2 SQIVND (reference sequence). CDR3 length: 17 residues. V was pared by 4 bases and J by 3 bases, with 12 bases of the junction left unmatched. DNA of the CDR3: TGTGCCAGTAGTACTAGGGCCGGGACAGACGTCTACAATGAGCAGTTCTTC. Translation: CASSTRAGTDVYNEQFF.

The chain has TRBV18 and TRBJ2-3, with 8 bases fitting TRBD1. V shed 5 bases and J 3 bases; nucleotides not matched to a gene: 19. The CDR3 consists of 19 residues. Per germline, CDR1 KGHSH and CDR2 LQKENI. CDR3 sequence reads: CASSAVAGSTGAGTDTQYF. For the CDR3, the DNA is TGTGCCAGCTCAGCCGTCGCGGGGTCGACAGGGGCGGGAACAGATACGCAGTATTTT.

The chain uses TRBV5-4 and TRBJ1-1; a weak D match, TRBD1 (6 bases). Trimming took off 4 bases at V and 0 bases at J, with 16 bases between the two ends. From germline, CDR1 is SGHNT and CDR2 YYREEE (reference sequence). The CDR3 loop spans 16 amino acids. The CDR3 coding sequence is TGTGCCAGCAGCCCCGGGGGGACACTCATGAACACTGAAGCTTTCTTT. Encoded protein: CASSPGGTLMNTEAFF.

The chain combines TRBV7-2 with TRBJ2-7; maybe TRBD2 (5 bases). The CDR3 covers 15 residues. Germline V CDR1 and CDR2: SGHTA, FQGNSA. V gave up 2 bases and J gave up 2 bases, with 13 bases separating them. CDR3 amino acids: CASSLRGGPAYEQYF. CDR3 DNA: TGTGCCAGCAGCTTAAGAGGAGGCCCAGCCTACGAGCAGTACTTC.

The chain uses TRBV19 and TRBJ1-2, with D tentatively TRBD1 (6 bases). Germline lookup yields CDR1 LNHDA and CDR2 SQIVND (reference sequence). The V gene lost 7 bases and the J gene lost 4 bases, with 28 bases spanning the gap. The CDR3 is 18 amino acids. The CDR3 bases are TGTGCCAGTACCCATCAAGTGGGCTATACAGGGTTGGGCTATGGCTACACCTTC. Its translation: CASTHQVGYTGLGYGYTF.

The chain couples TRBV5-6 to TRBJ1-1; 7 bases map to TRBD1. J gave up 5 bases and V 2 bases, and 0 bases lay outside the gene matches. CDR3 size: 12 residues. Germline V gene data show CDR1 as SGHDT and CDR2 as YYEEEE. CDR3 residues: CASSLQGTEAFF. The DNA of the CDR3 is TGTGCCAGCAGCTTACAGGGGACTGAAGCTTTCTTT.

This clone was seen a single time. This chain's CDR3 is CASTLDSSTSGNTIYF. The CDR3 DNA is TGCGCCAGCACTCTGGACAGTTCAACCTCTGGAAACACCATATATTTT. The chain recombines TRBV4-1 with TRBJ1-3; D might be TRBD1 (6 bases). Between the trimmed V and J ends, which lost 7 bases and 0 bases, there was a span of 16 bases. This CDR3 has 16 residues. Germline assignment: CDR1 MGHRA and CDR2 YSYEKL.

The chain combines TRBV10-3 with TRBJ2-7, with TRBD1 identical over 11 bases. The CDR3 is made up of 16 amino acids. Germline CDR1 and CDR2: ENHRY and SYGVKD. V was clipped by 2 bases and J by 4 bases; unmatched bases: 7. The CDR3 region is CAISEAEGQGGYEQYF. Here the CDR3 DNA reads TGTGCCATCAGTGAGGCGGAGGGACAGGGGGGGTACGAGCAGTACTTC.

This clone was seen repeatedly, ten times or more. The chain uses TRBV7-9 and TRBJ1-2, with TRBD1 matching over 9 bases. Germline V lookup: CDR1 SEHNR, CDR2 FQNEAQ (reference sequence). The J segment lost 4 bases and the V segment lost 11 bases, leaving 11 bases of the junction unmatched. The CDR3 loop spans 14 amino acids. The chain's CDR3 is CAPWDRASSYGYTF. The CDR3 nucleotides are TGTGCCCCATGGGACAGGGCAAGTAGCTATGGCTACACCTTC.

The chain has TRBV7-9 and TRBJ2-5; 7 bases are a match to TRBD2. Germline V CDR1 and CDR2: SEHNR, FQNEAQ (reference sequence). With 5 bases clipped from V and 4 bases from J, the junction kept 4 bases outside the gene matches. This CDR3 is 13 amino acids long. For the CDR3, the DNA is TGTGCCAGCAGCCCTTCTAGCGGAGAGACCCAGTACTTC. Translated: CASSPSSGETQYF.